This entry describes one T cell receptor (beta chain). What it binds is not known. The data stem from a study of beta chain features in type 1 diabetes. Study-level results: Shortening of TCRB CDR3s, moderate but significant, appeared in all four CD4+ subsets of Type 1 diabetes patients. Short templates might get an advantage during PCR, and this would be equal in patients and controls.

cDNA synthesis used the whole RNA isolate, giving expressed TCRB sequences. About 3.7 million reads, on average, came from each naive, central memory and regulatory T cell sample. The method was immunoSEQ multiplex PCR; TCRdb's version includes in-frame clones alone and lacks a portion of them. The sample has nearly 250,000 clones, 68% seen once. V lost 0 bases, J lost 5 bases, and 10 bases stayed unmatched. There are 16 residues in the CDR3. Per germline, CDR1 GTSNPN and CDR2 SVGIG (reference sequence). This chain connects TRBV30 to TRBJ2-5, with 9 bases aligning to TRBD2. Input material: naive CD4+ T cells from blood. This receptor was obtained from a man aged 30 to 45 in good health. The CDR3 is CAWSVRWTSVEETQYF. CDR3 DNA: TGTGCCTGGAGTGTACGCTGGACTAGCGTTGAGGAGACCCAGTACTTC.